This T cell receptor (beta chain) was recovered during a study of blood T cell repertoires in COVID-19 (TCRdb year 2020). For the wider study: The collaborator samples originated in the United States, Italy and Spain and spanned the acute and convalescent phases of COVID-19. The material from the prospective study consisted of cDNA or gDNA derived from T cells, B-cell-depleted T cells, or PBMCs. Subjects who had been exposed to COVID-19, were actively infected with it, or had recovered from it provided the deeply sampled blood TCRbeta repertoires that made up the dataset. The repertoires were released in a freely available public database intended as a resource for research on the immune response to SARS-CoV-2. Samples were obtained from the ongoing ImmuneRACE study (first 160 participants) and from 1,000 to 1,500 subjects provided by 6 global collaborators. Nearly every sample came with metadata listing a de-identified subject ID, COVID-19 status, age in years and sex. Where available, HLA class I and class II types were taken from metadata supplied by the sample provider and were not determined by assay-based typing. Paper-wide results and their limitations: The quantity of clinical and demographic metadata differed by source and by participant and was supplied without curation.

Germline trimming: 4 bases from V, 8 bases from J; junction bases outside gene matches: 6. The CDR3 starts with the cysteine, ends with the phenylalanine, and has 15 residues. Only the CDR3 DNA is retained, 45 bases long and in frame from the first base. CDR1 and CDR2 are read off the germline V gene as LGHNA and YNFKEQ. This clone was recorded a few times. There is no known antigen for this receptor. Base qualities are missing; no much larger clone stands one base away. TCRbeta CDR3 regions were amplified from genomic DNA by means of the immunoSEQ Assay, a bias-controlled multiplex PCR. The authors processed their data as follows. The number of nucleated cells in each sample was estimated by amplification of reference gene primers within the assay. To quantify the absolute abundance of each unique TCRbeta CDR3 rearrangement, sequence reads were collapsed and filtered. Productive Simpson clonality was computed per sample as the square root of Simpson's diversity index over productive rearrangements. In TCRdb, the immuneACCESS table is reduced to in-frame sequences with V and J assigned. These tables do not hold every clone; where another copy was compared, an unresolved V gene accounts for under half, and the others remain unexplained. The D gene and trimming were derived from the DNA, and the V and J assignments and clone size from that table. The sample includes just over 150,000 clones, with over 70% observed a single time. In total, the top ten clones hold under 0.75% of the sample.

Each collaborating institution followed its own protocols to collect whole blood in K2EDTA tubes. For TCRbeta analysis, collaborators shipped samples as frozen whole blood, isolated PBMCs, or DNA extracted from either of those sample types. This sequence was found in a man in his sixties with acute or convalescent COVID-19. Sequenced sample: peripheral blood. The chain is encoded by TRBV4-2 joined to TRBJ1-6, with 9 central nucleotides matching TRBD1. For the CDR3, the sequence is CASSREGQGDSPLHF. The DNA sequence is given as TGTGCCAGCAGCCGAGAGGGACAGGGTGATTCACCCCTCCACTTT.